The T cell receptor beta chain under discussion was sequenced for a study of T cell responses to AZD1222 COVID-19 vaccine. Study-level findings and limits: Sampled repertoires all dated from after the peak T cell response. After two AZD1222 doses, spike-specific TCR breadth and depth rose versus day 0.

Of note for this clone: The antigen is unknown.

The CDR3 extends over 14 amino acids. Germline-derived CDR1 and CDR2 are SGHVS and FQNEAQ. V was shortened by 4 bases and J by 10 bases, with 19 bases between the two germline ends. TCRdb's copy holds only in-frame clones and misses some; the assay was immunoSEQ multiplex PCR. Of some 79,000 clones in the sample, roughly 88% were seen once. Material: peripheral blood, obtained 28 days after the second AZD1222 dose. This clonotype was obtained from an adult who received the AZD1222 COVID-19 vaccine. The gene calls are TRBV7-8 and TRBJ1-1, with D perhaps matching TRBD1 (5 bases). The CDR3 nucleotides are TGTGCCAGCAGCTCCCTTGGGGTAGGGACCATAGCTTTCTTT. Translation: CASSSLGVGTIAFF.